Each of the 23 T cell receptor beta chains below was sequenced from the same sample in a study of OX40 agonist ivuxolimab in advanced cancers. Libraries were prepared by immunoSEQ multiplex PCR; TCRdb keeps only in-frame clonotypes and omits some of them. The sample has roughly 77,000 clones, about 90% seen once; the top ten hold 0.45% to 0.65%. Sequencing used CD4+ or CD8+ T cells sorted from blood, obtained in a trial of the OX40 agonist ivuxolimab. The receptor source for this set is an adult with an advanced solid tumor such as melanoma, head and neck, liver or kidney cancer.

The chain is built from TRBV19 and TRBJ1-5; no clear D gene. V was cut by 3 bases and J by 11 bases, with 23 bases left in between. Germline V gene lookup returns CDR1 LNHDA and CDR2 SQIVND (reference sequence). This CDR3 has 16 amino acids. The CDR3 nucleotides read TGTGCCAGTAGTATCACGTCTACATCAGCCCCAACAACCCAGCATTTT. Translating gives CASSITSTSAPTTQHF.

V and J are TRBV15 and TRBJ1-1; 9 bases agree with TRBD1. Germline V gene data show CDR1 as LNHNV and CDR2 as YYDKDF (reference sequence). V lost 0 bases and J lost 5; bases outside the gene matches: 7. The CDR3 is 16 amino acids. The CDR3 nucleotides read TGTGCCACCAGCAGAGACCCGGGACAGGGTGGGACTGAAGCTTTCTTT. It encodes CATSRDPGQGGTEAFF.

This chain joins TRBV23-1 and TRBJ2-3; the match to TRBD1 covers 7 bases. TRBV23-1 is filed as an ORF, its function uncertain. The CDR3 totals 16 residues. J lost 2 bases, V lost 0 bases, and 5 bases had no gene match. The CDR3: CASSQSRQGDTDTQYF. The CDR3 DNA sequence: TGCGCCAGCAGTCAATCGAGGCAGGGGGACACAGATACGCAGTATTTT.

V is TRBV20-1 and J is TRBJ2-5; D unclear. This CDR3 is 11 amino acids long. Germline CDR1 DFQATT, CDR2 SNEGSKA (reference sequence). V was pared by 3 bases and J by 2 bases, with 4 bases between. As DNA, the CDR3 is TGCAGTGCTAGGGTTCAAGAGACCCAGTACTTC. This codes for CSARVQETQYF.

The chain employs TRBV5-4 and TRBJ2-7, with 10 positions matching TRBD2. The CDR3 runs to 14 residues. The V and J ends lost 7 bases and 0 bases, in that order; junction bases with no gene match: 4. Per germline, CDR1 SGHNT and CDR2 YYREEE (reference sequence). For the CDR3, the DNA is TGTGCCAGCGGTACTAGCGGGAACTCCTACGAGCAGTACTTC. Translation gives CASGTSGNSYEQYF. Supplemented by reference TRBV5-4 and TRBJ2-7, the full variable domain reads ETGVTQSPTHLIKTRGQQVTLRCSSQSGHNTVSWYQQALGQGPQFIFQYYREEENGRGNFPPRFSGLQFPNYSSELNVNALELDDSALYLCASGTSGNSYEQYFGPGTRLTVT.

This sequence joins TRBV7-9 and TRBJ2-7; 7 nucleotides match TRBD1. The V gene's germline CDR1 is SEHNR and CDR2 FQNEAQ (reference sequence). The CDR3 runs to 13 residues. The ends lost 5 bases at V and 0 bases at J; junction bases unmatched: 1. The CDR3 reads CASSRQGSYEQYF. The CDR3 nucleotides are TGTGCCAGCAGCCGACAGGGCTCCTACGAGCAGTACTTC.

This sequence joins TRBV7-2 and TRBJ2-3; 16 bases fit TRBD2. The CDR3 runs 19 residues. The V gene end was trimmed by 5 bases and the J gene end by 2 bases; junction bases not matched to a gene: 10. The germline V gene encodes CDR1 SGHTA and CDR2 FQGNSA. CDR3 in amino acids: CASSPGTSGRARLTDTQYF. In nucleotides, the CDR3 is TGTGCCAGCAGCCCTGGGACTAGCGGGAGGGCCCGACTCACAGATACGCAGTATTTT.

V and J are TRBV5-1 and TRBJ2-7, with 14 bases fitting TRBD2. Trimming at V came to 5 bases and at J to 2 bases, leaving 12 bases not matched to a gene. This CDR3 comprises 18 residues. Germline V gene lookup returns CDR1 SGHRS and CDR2 YFSETQ. The CDR3 loop reads CASRYRLAGGPQPYEQYF. CDR3 sequence (DNA): TGCGCCAGCAGATACCGACTAGCGGGAGGGCCTCAACCCTACGAGCAGTACTTC.

The chain is built from TRBV27 and TRBJ1-1, with a weak D call TRBD1 (5 bases). The V and J ends lost 0 bases and 8 bases respectively, with 13 bases between them. This CDR3 region has 14 residues. Germline V gene sequence: CDR1 MNHEY, CDR2 SMNVEV (reference sequence). CDR3 in DNA: TGTGCCAGCAGTTTATCTCCCCCGGGACGCGAAGCTTTCTTT. Its protein is CASSLSPPGREAFF.

The chain uses TRBV2 and TRBJ2-3, with D perhaps TRBD1 or TRBD2 (5 bases each). Looked up from germline, CDR1 is SNHLY and CDR2 is FYNNEI. The V and J ends lost 4 bases and 2 bases respectively, with 16 bases between them. The CDR3 totals 16 residues. The CDR3 is CASSVRDLLFTDTQYF. The CDR3 coding sequence is TGTGCCAGCAGTGTAAGGGACCTCCTTTTCACAGATACGCAGTATTTT.

This chain uses TRBV5-1 with TRBJ2-7; 10 positions match TRBD2. This CDR3 is 14 amino acids long. In germline, CDR1 is SGHRS, CDR2 YFSETQ. Trimming removed 0 bases from V and 12 bases from J; junction bases left unmatched: 9. CDR3 DNA sequence: TGCGCCAGCAGCTTGGGGGCTAGCGGGAGTATGGCGTACTTC. It yields the protein CASSLGASGSMAYF.

The J gene is TRBJ2-7, the V gene TRBV5-4, with TRBD2 identical over 12 bases. The J segment lost 2 bases and the V segment lost 4 bases, leaving 13 bases of the junction unmatched. This CDR3 spans 18 amino acids. Germline V lookup: CDR1 SGHNT, CDR2 YYREEE (reference sequence). CDR3: CASSPNILTSGSTYEQYF. In DNA, the CDR3 is TGTGCCAGCAGCCCGAACATCCTGACTAGCGGGAGTACCTACGAGCAGTACTTC.

The rearrangement joins TRBV19 to TRBJ2-5; 9 bases match TRBD2. V lost 4 bases, J lost 2 bases, and 8 bases stayed unmatched. Germline CDR1 is LNHDA and CDR2 is SQIVND (reference sequence). The CDR3 runs 16 residues. The CDR3 DNA reads TGTGCCAGTAGTACCCCGGGGCGGGGGGGGCAAGAGACCCAGTACTTC. Protein sequence: CASSTPGRGGQETQYF.

The chain has TRBV2 and TRBJ2-3; D gene ambiguous. The germline V gene has CDR1 SNHLY and CDR2 FYNNEI. CDR3 length equals 12 residues. With 6 bases removed from V and 0 bases from J, the gap between germline ends came to 4 bases. The CDR3 protein is CASSVSTDTQYF. CDR3 in DNA: TGTGCCAGCAGCGTCAGCACAGATACGCAGTATTTT.

V is TRBV9 and J is TRBJ2-7, with D perhaps matching TRBD2 (5 bases). Germline CDR1 and CDR2: SGDLS and YYNGEE. V lost 3 bases and J lost 3, with 13 bases in between. This CDR3 is built from 14 residues. In nucleotides, the CDR3 is TGTGCCAGCAGCGCCTACGTGGAGGACTACGAGCAGTACTTC. Encoded protein: CASSAYVEDYEQYF.

V usage is TRBV6-6 and J usage is TRBJ1-6; no firm D call. Trimming removed 0 bases from V and 10 bases from J, with 13 bases in between. CDR1 is MNHNY and CDR2 is SVGAGI in the germline V gene (reference sequence). The CDR3 is made up of 15 amino acids. The CDR3 coding sequence is TGTGCCAGCAGTTACTCGATAGATCCTGGGTCACCCCTCCACTTT. It encodes CASSYSIDPGSPLHF.

This chain connects TRBV19 to TRBJ1-4; 9 positions agree with TRBD1. The CDR3 contains 15 residues. From germline, CDR1 is LNHDA and CDR2 SQIVND (reference sequence). V trimming: 5 bases; J trimming: 7 bases; junction bases outside the gene matches: 8. Written as DNA, the CDR3 is TGTGCCAGTAGTTTCACAGGGGGCAGGGGTGAAAAACTGTTTTTT. Translated, it gives CASSFTGGRGEKLFF.

V is TRBV5-1 and J is TRBJ2-5; D may be TRBD1 (6 bases). CDR3 length: 15 residues. V was cut by 2 bases and J by 5 bases, with 16 bases left in between. Germline-derived CDR1 and CDR2 are SGHRS and YFSETQ. CDR3 loop: CASSFQQGWGETQYF. For the CDR3, the DNA is TGCGCCAGCAGCTTCCAGCAGGGGTGGGGGGAGACCCAGTACTTC. Drawing the rest from reference TRBV5-1 and TRBJ2-5, the complete variable domain is KAGVTQTPRYLIKTRGQQVTLSCSPISGHRSVSWYQQTPGQGLQFLFEYFSETQRNKGNFPGRFSGRQFSNSRSEMNVSTLELGDSALYLCASSFQQGWGETQYFGPGTRLLVL.

The chain has TRBV5-4 and TRBJ2-1; either TRBD1 or TRBD2 may supply D (5 bases each). This CDR3 has 16 residues. V gave up 7 bases and J gave up 0 bases, with 17 bases separating them. Germline CDR1 is SGHNT and CDR2 is YYREEE (reference sequence). The CDR3 sequence: CASVDGGPSSYNEQFF. The CDR3 DNA reads TGTGCCAGCGTAGATGGGGGACCAAGCTCCTACAATGAGCAGTTCTTC.

This clone has just one count. The chain has TRBV30 and TRBJ1-5; 7 bases fit TRBD1. The CDR3 runs to 12 residues. Germline assignment: CDR1 GTSNPN and CDR2 SVGIG (reference sequence). The V segment lost 5 bases and the J segment 3 bases; nucleotides outside the gene matches: 1. CDR3 protein: CAWDRDNQPQHF. CDR3 DNA: TGTGCCTGGGACAGGGACAATCAGCCCCAGCATTTT. The variable domain in full, completed from reference TRBV30 and TRBJ1-5, reads SQTIHQWPATLVQPVGSPLSLECTVEGTSNPNLYWYRQAAGRGLQLLFYSVGIGQISSEVPQNLSASRPQDRQFILSSKKLLLSDSGFYLCAWDRDNQPQHFGDGTRLSIL.

The V call is TRBV11-3, the J call TRBJ2-7; D remains unclear. Trimming cost V 0 bases and J 5 bases, with 14 bases left between them. CDR3 length: 15 amino acids. Germline V lookup: CDR1 SGHNT, CDR2 YENEEA. The CDR3 reads CASSLEGVGRDEQYF. The CDR3 bases are TGTGCCAGCAGCTTAGAGGGCGTCGGGCGCGACGAGCAGTACTTC.

The V gene is TRBV9, the J gene TRBJ2-4; no clear D. This CDR3 comprises 14 residues. Germline CDR1 and CDR2: SGDLS and YYNGEE. V gave up 3 bases and J gave up 0 bases, with 7 bases separating them. The CDR3 DNA sequence: TGTGCCAGCAGCGAACTGTTAGCCAAAAACATTCAGTACTTC. Protein product: CASSELLAKNIQYF.

The chain is built from TRBV19 and TRBJ2-7, with D perhaps given as TRBD1 or TRBD2 (5 bases each). Per the germline V gene, CDR1 is LNHDA and CDR2 is SQIVND (reference sequence). There are 16 residues in the CDR3. The V end was cut by 4 bases, the J end by 2 bases, with 18 bases between. The CDR3 reads CASSKSGRMGTYEQYF. The CDR3 coding sequence is TGTGCCAGTAGTAAGTCGGGACGGATGGGAACCTACGAGCAGTACTTC.